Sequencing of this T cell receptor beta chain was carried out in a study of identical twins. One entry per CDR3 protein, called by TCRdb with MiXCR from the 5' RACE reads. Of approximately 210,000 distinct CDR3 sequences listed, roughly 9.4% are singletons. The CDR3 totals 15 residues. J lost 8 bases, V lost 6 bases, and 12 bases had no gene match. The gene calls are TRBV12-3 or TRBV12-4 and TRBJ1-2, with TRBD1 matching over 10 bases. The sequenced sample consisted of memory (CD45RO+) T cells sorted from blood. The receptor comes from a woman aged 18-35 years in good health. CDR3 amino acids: CASSPRRQGAQGYTF. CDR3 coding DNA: TGTGCCAGCAGCCCCCGTAGACAGGGGGCGCAGGGCTACACCTTC.